This TCR beta chain comes out of a study of blood T cells in healthy people across ages. General study results and limits: The percentage of naive T cells correlated strongly with TCR beta diversity. Long-lived donors exceeded aged donors in naive CD4+ cells and diversity.

Using a J-beta primer mix together with a sample-barcoded 5' primer, a second PCR was run for roughly 7 to 12 cycles. Each cDNA molecule received a tag from a template-switch adaptor that had 12 random nucleotides. Using its own MiXCR run on the 5' RACE reads, TCRdb lists one record per CDR3 protein. This table holds 600,000 to 1,000,000 distinct CDR3 sequences, over 45% found once. V lost 5 bases, J lost 7 bases, and 7 bases stayed unmatched. This CDR3 is 13 amino acids long. Germline assignment: CDR1 DFQATT and CDR2 SNEGSKA (reference sequence). Sample donors were healthy Caucasian individuals that came from Russia, aged roughly 6 to 100. In regard to this clonotype: Antigen: not known.

The TCR sequence derives from a man aged 30 to 39 in good health. The sequenced sample consisted of blood. The V call is TRBV20-1, the J call TRBJ2-7, with 11 bases lining up with TRBD2. In DNA form, the CDR3 reads TGCAGTGCTCTTAGCGGGGGGGCGGAAGAGCAGTACTTC. It specifies CSALSGGAEEQYF.